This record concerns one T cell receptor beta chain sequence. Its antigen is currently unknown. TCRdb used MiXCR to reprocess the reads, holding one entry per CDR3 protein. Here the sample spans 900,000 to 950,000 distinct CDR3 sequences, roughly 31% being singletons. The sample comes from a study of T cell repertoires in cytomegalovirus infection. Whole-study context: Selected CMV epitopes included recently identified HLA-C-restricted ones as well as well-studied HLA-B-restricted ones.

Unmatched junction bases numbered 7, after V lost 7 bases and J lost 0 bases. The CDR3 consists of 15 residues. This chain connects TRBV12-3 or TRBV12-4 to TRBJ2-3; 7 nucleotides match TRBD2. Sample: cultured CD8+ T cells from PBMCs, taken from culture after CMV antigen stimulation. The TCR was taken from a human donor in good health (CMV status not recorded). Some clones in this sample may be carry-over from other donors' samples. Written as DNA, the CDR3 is TGTGCCAGCACCCAAGCGGGGCCTAGCACAGATACGCAGTATTTT. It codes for CASTQAGPSTDTQYF.